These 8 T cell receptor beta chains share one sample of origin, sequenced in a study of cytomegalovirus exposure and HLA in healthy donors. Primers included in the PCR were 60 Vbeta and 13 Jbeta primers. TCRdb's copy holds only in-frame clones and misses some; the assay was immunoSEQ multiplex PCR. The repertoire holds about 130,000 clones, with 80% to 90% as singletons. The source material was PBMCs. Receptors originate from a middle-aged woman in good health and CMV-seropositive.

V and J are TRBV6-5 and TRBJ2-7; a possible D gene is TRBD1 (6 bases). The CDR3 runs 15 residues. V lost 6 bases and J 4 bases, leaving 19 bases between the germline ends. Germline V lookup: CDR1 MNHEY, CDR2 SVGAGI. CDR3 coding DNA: TGTGCCAGCAGCAACAGGGTGGGGATGCGGTACGAGCAGTACTTC. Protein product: CASSNRVGMRYEQYF.

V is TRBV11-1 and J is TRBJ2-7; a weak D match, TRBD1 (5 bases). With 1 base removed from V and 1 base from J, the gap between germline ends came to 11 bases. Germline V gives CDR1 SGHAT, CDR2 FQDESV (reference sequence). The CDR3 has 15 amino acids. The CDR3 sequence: CASSLGGPGSYEQYF. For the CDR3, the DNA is TGTGCCAGCAGCTTAGGGGGCCCCGGGTCCTACGAGCAGTACTTC.

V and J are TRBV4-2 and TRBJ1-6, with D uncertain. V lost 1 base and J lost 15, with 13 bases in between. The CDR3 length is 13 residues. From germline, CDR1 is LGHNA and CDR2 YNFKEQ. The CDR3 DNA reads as TGTGCCAGCAGCCAAGTGATCCTCCGGGTCCTCCACTTT. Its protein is CASSQVILRVLHF.

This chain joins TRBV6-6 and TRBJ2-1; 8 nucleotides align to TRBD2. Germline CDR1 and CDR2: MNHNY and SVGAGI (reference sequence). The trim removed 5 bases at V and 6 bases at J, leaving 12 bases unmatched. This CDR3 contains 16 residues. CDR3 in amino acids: CASSTMGLDTFNEQFF. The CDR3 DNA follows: TGTGCCAGCAGTACAATGGGACTAGATACCTTCAATGAGCAGTTCTTC.

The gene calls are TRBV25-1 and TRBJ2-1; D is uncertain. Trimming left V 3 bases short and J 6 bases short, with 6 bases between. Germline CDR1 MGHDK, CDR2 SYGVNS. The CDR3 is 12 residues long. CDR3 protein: CASSDSGNEQFF. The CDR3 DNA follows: TGTGCCAGCAGTGATAGTGGCAATGAGCAGTTCTTC.

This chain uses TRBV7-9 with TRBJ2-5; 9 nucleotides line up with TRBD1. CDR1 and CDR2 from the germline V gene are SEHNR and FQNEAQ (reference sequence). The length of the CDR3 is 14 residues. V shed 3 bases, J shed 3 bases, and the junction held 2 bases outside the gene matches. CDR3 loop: CASSFWDREETQYF. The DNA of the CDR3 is TGTGCCAGCAGCTTTTGGGACAGGGAAGAGACCCAGTACTTC. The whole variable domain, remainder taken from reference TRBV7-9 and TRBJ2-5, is DTGVSQNPRHKITKRGQNVTFRCDPISEHNRLYWYRQTLGQGPEFLTYFQNEAQLEKSRLLSDRFSAERPKGSFSTLEIQRTEQGDSAMYLCASSFWDREETQYFGPGTRLLVL.

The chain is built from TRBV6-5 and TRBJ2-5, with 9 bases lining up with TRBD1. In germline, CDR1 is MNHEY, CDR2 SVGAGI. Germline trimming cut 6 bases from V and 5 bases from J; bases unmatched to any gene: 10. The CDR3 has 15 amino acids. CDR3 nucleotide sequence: TGTGCCAGCAGCTTCCCGGGACAGGGTGTGGAGACCCAGTACTTC. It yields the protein CASSFPGQGVETQYF.

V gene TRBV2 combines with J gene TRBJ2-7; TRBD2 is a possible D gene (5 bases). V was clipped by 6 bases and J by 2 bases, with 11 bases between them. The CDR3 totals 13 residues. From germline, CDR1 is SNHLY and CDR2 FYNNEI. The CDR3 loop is CASSLTRAYEQYF. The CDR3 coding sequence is TGTGCCAGCAGCCTTACTAGGGCCTACGAGCAGTACTTC.